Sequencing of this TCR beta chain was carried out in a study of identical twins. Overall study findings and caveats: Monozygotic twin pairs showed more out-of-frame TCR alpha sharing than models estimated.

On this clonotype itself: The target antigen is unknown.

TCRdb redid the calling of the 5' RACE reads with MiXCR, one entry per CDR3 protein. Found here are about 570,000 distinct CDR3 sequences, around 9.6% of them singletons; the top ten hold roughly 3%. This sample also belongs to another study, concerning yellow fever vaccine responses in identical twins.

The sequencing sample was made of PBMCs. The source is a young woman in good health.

In nucleotides, the CDR3 is TGCAGCGCGGGTTCGAACATTCAGTACTTC. Its protein product is CSAGSNIQYF. The chain joins TRBV29-1 to TRBJ2-4; D not resolved. CDR1 and CDR2 from the germline V gene are SQVTM and ANQGSEA. Trimming took off 7 bases at V and 7 bases at J, with 8 bases between the two ends. The CDR3 is 10 amino acids.